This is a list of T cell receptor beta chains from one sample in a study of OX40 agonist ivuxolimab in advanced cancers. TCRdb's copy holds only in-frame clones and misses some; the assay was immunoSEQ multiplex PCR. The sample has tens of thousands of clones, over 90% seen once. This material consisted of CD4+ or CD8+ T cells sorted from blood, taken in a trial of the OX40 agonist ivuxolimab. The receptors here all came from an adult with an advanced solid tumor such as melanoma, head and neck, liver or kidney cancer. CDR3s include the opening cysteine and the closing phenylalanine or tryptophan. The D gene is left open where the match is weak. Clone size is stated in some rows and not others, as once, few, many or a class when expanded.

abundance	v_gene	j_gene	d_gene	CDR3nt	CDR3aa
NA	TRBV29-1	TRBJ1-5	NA	TGCAGCGTTGATTATCGAGGGATCCCGCATTTT	CSVDYRGIPHF
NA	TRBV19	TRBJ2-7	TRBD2	TGTGCCAGTAGTCCGAGGACTAGCGGGAGCTCCTACGAGCAGTACTTC	CASSPRTSGSSYEQYF
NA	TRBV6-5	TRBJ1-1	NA	TGTGCCAGCAGTTACTCGTTTCCCGGGGAGGTCGCTGAAGCTTTCTTT	CASSYSFPGEVAEAFF
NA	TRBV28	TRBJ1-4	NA	TGTGCCAGCAGTTTTGGCCCTCAGGCGATGGATGAAAAACTGTTTTTT	CASSFGPQAMDEKLFF
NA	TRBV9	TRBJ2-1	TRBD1	TGTGCCAGCAGCGGGGGGACAGGACTCGCCTTGTATAATGAGCAGTTCTTC	CASSGGTGLALYNEQFF
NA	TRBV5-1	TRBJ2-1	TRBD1	TGCGCCAGCAGCTTGGGACAGGGCAATGAGCAGTTCTTC	CASSLGQGNEQFF
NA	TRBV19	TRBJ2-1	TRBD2	TGTGCCAGTAGATGGACTAGCGGCTACAATGAGCAGTTCTTC	CASRWTSGYNEQFF
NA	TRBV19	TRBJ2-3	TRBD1	TGTGCCAGTAGTTCTGACAGGGAAACGGGACGAATGACAGATACGCAGTATTTT	CASSSDRETGRMTDTQYF
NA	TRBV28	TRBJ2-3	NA	TGTGCCAGCAGTTTATATCTTTCCGATACGCAGTATTTT	CASSLYLSDTQYF
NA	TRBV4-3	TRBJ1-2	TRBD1	TGCGCCAGCAGCCAAGATGAAGGGGGCAGTGACTATGGCTACACCTTC	CASSQDEGGSDYGYTF
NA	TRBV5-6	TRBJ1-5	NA	TGTGCCAGCAGCTCCAGGGTTTCGAGTCAGCCCCAGCATTTT	CASSSRVSSQPQHF
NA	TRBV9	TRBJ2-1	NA	TGTGCCAGCAGCGAGGGGAACAGGGTATATGAGCAGTTCTTC	CASSEGNRVYEQFF
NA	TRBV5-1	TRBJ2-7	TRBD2	TGCGCCAGCAGCTTGGAGGGGACTAGCGGATACTACGAGCAGTACTTC	CASSLEGTSGYYEQYF
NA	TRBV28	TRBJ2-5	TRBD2	TGTGCCAGCAGTTTAGTCTCGCTAGCGGGAGGGCCGACCGTCGAGACCCAGTACTTC	CASSLVSLAGGPTVETQYF
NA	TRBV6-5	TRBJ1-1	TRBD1	TGTGCCAGCAGTTACGGACAGGTGGAAGCTTTCTTT	CASSYGQVEAFF
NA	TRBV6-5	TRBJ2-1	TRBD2	TGTGCCAGCAGTTACTCGCGGGAGGGCGATGAGCAGTTCTTC	CASSYSREGDEQFF
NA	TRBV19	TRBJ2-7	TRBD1	TGTGCCAGTAGTACCTGGGGACAGGGGGTTACCTACGAGCAGTACTTC	CASSTWGQGVTYEQYF
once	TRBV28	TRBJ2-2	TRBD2	TGTGCCAGCACCCTTCTAGCGGGAGGTAGAAGGACCGGGGAGCTGTTTTTT	CASTLLAGGRRTGELFF
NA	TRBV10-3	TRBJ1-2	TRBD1	TGTGCCATCGGGACAGGGGGAGCCCATGGCTACACCTTC	CAIGTGGAHGYTF
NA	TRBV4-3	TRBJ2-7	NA	TGCGCCAGCAGCCAAGATCAGAGGGGGAGCTCCTACGAGCAGTACTTC	CASSQDQRGSSYEQYF
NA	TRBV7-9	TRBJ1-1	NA	TGTGCCAGCAGCTCCACTTGGGCGAGGACTGAAGCTTTCTTT	CASSSTWARTEAFF
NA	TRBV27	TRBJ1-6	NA	TGTGCCAGCAGTTTAGGCCGTGGCGCCAGGGTAAAATCACCCCTCCACTTT	CASSLGRGARVKSPLHF
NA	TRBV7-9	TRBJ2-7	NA	TGTGCCAGCAGCTACGACTCCTACGAGCAGTACTTC	CASSYDSYEQYF
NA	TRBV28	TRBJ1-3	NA	TGTGCCAGCAGTTGGGCAGGGGATGTTGGAAACACCATATATTTT	CASSWAGDVGNTIYF
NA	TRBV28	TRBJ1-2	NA	TGTGCCAGCAGTCCGCCCTCCGGGGAGATTTATGGCTACACCTTC	CASSPPSGEIYGYTF
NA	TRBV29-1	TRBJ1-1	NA	TGCAGCGCCATGGGGCACGGAGTGAACACTGAAGCTTTCTTT	CSAMGHGVNTEAFF
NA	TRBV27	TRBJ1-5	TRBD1	TGTGCCAGCAGTGCCGCCAGGGGGAGGATTCAGCCCCAGCATTTT	CASSAARGRIQPQHF
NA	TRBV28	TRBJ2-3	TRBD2	TGTGCCAGCAGTTTAATGTTAGGTGGGACTAGCGGACTTAGCACAGATACGCAGTATTTT	CASSLMLGGTSGLSTDTQYF
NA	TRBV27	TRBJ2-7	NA	TGTGCCAGCAGTTTTAGCGGTGGAGGGTCCTACGAGCAGTACTTC	CASSFSGGGSYEQYF
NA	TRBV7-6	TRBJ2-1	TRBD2	TGTGCCAGCAGGGTTAGCGGGAGGGCCTACAATGAGCAGTTCTTC	CASRVSGRAYNEQFF
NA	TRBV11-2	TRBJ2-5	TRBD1	TGTGCCAGCAGCCCATGGACAGGGGGCTGGGGAGAGACCCAGTACTTC	CASSPWTGGWGETQYF
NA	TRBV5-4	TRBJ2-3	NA	TGTGCCAGCAGCCAAAGCCCAGATACGCAGTATTTT	CASSQSPDTQYF
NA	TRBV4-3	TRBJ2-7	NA	TGCGCCAGCAGCCTCTCCTCAGCAGGGTTTAACGAGCAGTACTTC	CASSLSSAGFNEQYF
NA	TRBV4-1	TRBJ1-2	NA	TGCGCCAGCAGCCAAGGACACGGAACGGAGTTAGCTAACTATGGCTACACCTTC	CASSQGHGTELANYGYTF
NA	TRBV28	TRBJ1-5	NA	TGTGCCAGCAGTTTCCCCCCGGGAGGCCAGCCCCAGCATTTT	CASSFPPGGQPQHF
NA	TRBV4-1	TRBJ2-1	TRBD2	TGCGCCAGCAGCCAAAGGGCGACTAGCGGATATACGAGTGAGCAGTTCTTC	CASSQRATSGYTSEQFF
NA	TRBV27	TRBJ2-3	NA	TGTGCCAGCAGTTTAGGAGCGTGGTTGACAGATACGCAGTATTTT	CASSLGAWLTDTQYF
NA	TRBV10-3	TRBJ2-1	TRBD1	TGTGCCATCAGTGGGGGACAGGGGTACAATGAGCAGTTCTTC	CAISGGQGYNEQFF
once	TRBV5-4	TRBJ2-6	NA	TGTGCCTCCGTGTCCGGGGGGGCCAACGTCCTGACTTTC	CASVSGGANVLTF
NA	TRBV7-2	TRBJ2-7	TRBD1	TGTGCCAGCAGCTTATATGGGACAGGGGCGTCCGAGCAGTACTTC	CASSLYGTGASEQYF
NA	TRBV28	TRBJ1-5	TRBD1	TGTGCCAGCAGTCCTCCGACAGGGACGAGCAATCAGCCCCAGCATTTT	CASSPPTGTSNQPQHF
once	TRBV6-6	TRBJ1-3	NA	TGTGCCAGCAGTTTGGGATCTGGAAACACCATATATTTT	CASSLGSGNTIYF
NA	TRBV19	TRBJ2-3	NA	TGTGCCAGTACCTCGTTGGCGGACGGCACAGATACGCAGTATTTT	CASTSLADGTDTQYF
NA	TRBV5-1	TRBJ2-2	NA	TGCGCCAGCAGCTTGGTAGGAGGCGGGGAGCTGTTTTTT	CASSLVGGGELFF
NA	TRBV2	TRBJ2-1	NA	TGTGCCAGCAGCGCACAGTACTACAATGAGCAGTTCTTC	CASSAQYYNEQFF